The 6 T cell receptor beta chains presented below share a single source sample, sequenced in a study of monozygotic twins with inflammatory bowel disease. TCRdb reprocessed the 5' RACE reads, with one entry per CDR3 protein and no DNA. The table counts about 380,000 distinct CDR3 sequences; 2.5% to 3% lies in the top ten. The sequenced material came from blood. These TCRs come from a human donor with ulcerative colitis or Crohn's disease, or a healthy co-twin of an affected twin (not recorded which).

The gene calls are TRBV5-1 and TRBJ2-7; TCRdb gives TRBD2 as the D gene, but with no DNA this cannot be confirmed. CDR1 is SGHRS and CDR2 is YFSETQ in the germline V gene. This CDR3 comprises 14 residues. This CDR3 is CASSSLPGRYEQYF.

The gene calls are TRBV7-2 and TRBJ1-3. Germline CDR1 is SGHTA and CDR2 is FQGNSA. The CDR3 loop spans 16 amino acids. This CDR3 reads CASSEQGPASGNTIYF.

V and J are TRBV2 and TRBJ2-1; TCRdb lists TRBD2, though no DNA is available to test this call. The CDR3 is made up of 15 amino acids. Germline assignment: CDR1 SNHLY and CDR2 FYNNEI. CDR3 in amino acids: CASSVGAGGYNEQFF.

This chain uses TRBV20-1 with TRBJ2-2; TCRdb picks TRBD1, but there is no DNA to check that call. Germline V lookup: CDR1 DFQATT, CDR2 SNEGSKA (reference sequence). The CDR3 sequence is 15 residues long. The CDR3 region is CSARRTGSDTGELFF.

The chain recombines TRBV7-2 with TRBJ1-2; TCRdb proposes TRBD1, but this gene call is untestable without DNA. The CDR3 spans 13 residues. CDR1 SGHTA and CDR2 FQGNSA come from the germline V gene. The CDR3 reads CASSLVGEGGYTF.

The chain uses TRBV6-5 and TRBJ2-2; TCRdb's assignment of TRBD1 cannot be checked, as there is no DNA. The CDR3 runs to 17 residues. Per the germline V gene, CDR1 is MNHEY and CDR2 is SVGAGI. The chain's CDR3 is CASSYSMAGGSGGELFF.